This T cell receptor beta chain was identified in a study of T cells expressing NK-cell markers. Each CDR3 protein gets one entry in TCRdb, which reprocessed the 5' RACE reads and gives no DNA. The sample features 350,000 to 400,000 distinct CDR3 sequences, with 9.5% to 12% in its top ten. This CDR3 contains 15 residues. Germline loops: CDR1 MNHEY, CDR2 SVGAGI. The chain employs TRBV6-5 and TRBJ1-3. What was sequenced was blood T cells: a sorted CD56 or NKG2C T cell subset, CD4+ or CD8+ T cells, or bulk PBMC T cells (not recorded which). The TCR comes from a woman in her forties or fifties in good health. The CDR3 reads CASSLGSGSGNTIYF.